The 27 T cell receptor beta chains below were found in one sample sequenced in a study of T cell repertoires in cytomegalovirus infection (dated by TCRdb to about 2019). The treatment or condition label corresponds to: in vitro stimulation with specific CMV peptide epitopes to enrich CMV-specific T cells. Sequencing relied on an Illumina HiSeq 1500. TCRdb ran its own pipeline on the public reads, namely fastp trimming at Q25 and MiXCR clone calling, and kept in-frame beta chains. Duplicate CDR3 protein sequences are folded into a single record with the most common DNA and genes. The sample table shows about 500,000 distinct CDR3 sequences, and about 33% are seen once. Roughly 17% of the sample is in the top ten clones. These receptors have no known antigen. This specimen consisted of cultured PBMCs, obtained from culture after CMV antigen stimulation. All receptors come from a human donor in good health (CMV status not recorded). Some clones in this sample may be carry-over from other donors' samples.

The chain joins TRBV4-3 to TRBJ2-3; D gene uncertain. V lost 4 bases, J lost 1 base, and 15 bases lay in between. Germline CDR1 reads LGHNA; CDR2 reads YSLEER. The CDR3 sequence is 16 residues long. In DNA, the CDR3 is TGCGCCAGCAGCCTACCGAGGCAGTCGGGCACAGATACGCAGTATTTT. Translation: CASSLPRQSGTDTQYF.

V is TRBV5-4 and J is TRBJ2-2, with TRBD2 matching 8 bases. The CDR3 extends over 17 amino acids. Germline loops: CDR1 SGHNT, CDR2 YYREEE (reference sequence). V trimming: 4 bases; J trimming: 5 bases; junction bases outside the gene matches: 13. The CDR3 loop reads CASSRDAGTRRTGELFF. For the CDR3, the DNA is TGTGCCAGCAGCCGGGACGCCGGGACTAGAAGAACCGGGGAGCTGTTTTTT.

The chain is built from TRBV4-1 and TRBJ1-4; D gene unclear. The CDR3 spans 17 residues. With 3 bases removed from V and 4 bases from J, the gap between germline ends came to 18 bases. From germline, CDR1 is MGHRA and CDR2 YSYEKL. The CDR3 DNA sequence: TGCGCCAGCAGCCACAATCTTCTTTTAGGTTTTAATGAAAAACTGTTTTTT. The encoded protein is CASSHNLLLGFNEKLFF.

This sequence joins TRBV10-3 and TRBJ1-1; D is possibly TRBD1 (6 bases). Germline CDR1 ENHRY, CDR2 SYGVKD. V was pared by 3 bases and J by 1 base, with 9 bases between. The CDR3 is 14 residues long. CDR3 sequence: CAISDGGQNTEAFF. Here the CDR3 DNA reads TGTGCCATCAGTGACGGGGGACAGAACACTGAAGCTTTCTTT.

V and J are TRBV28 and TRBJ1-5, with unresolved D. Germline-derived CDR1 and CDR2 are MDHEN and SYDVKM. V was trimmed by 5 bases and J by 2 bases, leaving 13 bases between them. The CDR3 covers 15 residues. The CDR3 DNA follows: TGTGCCAGCAGTCCCGGAGAAAGAGGCAATCAGCCCCAGCATTTT. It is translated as CASSPGERGNQPQHF.

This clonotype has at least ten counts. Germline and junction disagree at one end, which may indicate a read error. CDR3 sequence (DNA): TGTGCCAGCAGCCTAGCACCGACAGTCTCTGGAAACACCATATATTTT. Translated, it gives CASSLAPTVSGNTIYF. The J gene is TRBJ1-3, the V gene TRBV7-2, with D possibly TRBD1 on 5 matching bases. This CDR3 is built from 16 residues. Per the germline V gene, CDR1 is SGHTA and CDR2 is FQGNSA.

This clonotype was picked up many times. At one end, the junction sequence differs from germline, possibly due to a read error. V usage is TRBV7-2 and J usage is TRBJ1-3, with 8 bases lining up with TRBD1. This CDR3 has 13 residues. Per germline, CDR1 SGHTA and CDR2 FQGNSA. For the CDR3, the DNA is TGTGCCAGCAGCCCAGGACAGGGCTACACAATATATTTT. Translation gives CASSPGQGYTIYF. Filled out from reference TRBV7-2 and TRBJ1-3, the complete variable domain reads GAGVSQSPSNKVTEKGKDVELRCDPISGHTALYWYRQSLGQGLEFLIYFQGNSAPDKSGLPSDRFSAERTGGSVSTLTIQRTQQEDSAVYLCASSPGQGYTIYFGEGSWLTVV.

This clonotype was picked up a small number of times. As DNA, the CDR3 is TGTGCCAGCAGCTTAGATCCCGCGGCGCTTTACAATGAGCAGTTCTTC. Encoded protein: CASSLDPAALYNEQFF. This sequence joins TRBV7-3 and TRBJ2-1; unclear D gene. The CDR3 loop spans 16 amino acids. In germline, CDR1 is SGHTA, CDR2 FQGTGA. Deletions cut 2 bases from V and 4 bases from J, with 15 bases between.

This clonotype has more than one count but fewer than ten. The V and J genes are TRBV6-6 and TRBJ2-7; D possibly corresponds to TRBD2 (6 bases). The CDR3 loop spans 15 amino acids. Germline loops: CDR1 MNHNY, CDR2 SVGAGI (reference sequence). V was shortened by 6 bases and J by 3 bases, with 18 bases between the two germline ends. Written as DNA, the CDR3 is TGTGCCAGCAGACCAATCGCGGCGGGAATCTACGAGCAGTACTTC. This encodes CASRPIAAGIYEQYF.

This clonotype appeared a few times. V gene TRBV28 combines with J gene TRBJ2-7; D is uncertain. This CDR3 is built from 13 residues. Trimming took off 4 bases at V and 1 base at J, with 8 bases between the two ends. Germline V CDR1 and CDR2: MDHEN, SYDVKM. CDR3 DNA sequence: TGTGCCAGCAGTTCCCAGGTTTCCTACGAGCAGTACTTC. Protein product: CASSSQVSYEQYF.

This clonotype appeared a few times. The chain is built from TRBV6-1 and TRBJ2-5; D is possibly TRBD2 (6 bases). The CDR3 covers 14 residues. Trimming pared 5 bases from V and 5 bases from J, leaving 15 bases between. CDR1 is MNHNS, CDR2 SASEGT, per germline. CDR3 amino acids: CASSPTQGGETQYF. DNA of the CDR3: TGTGCCAGCAGTCCGACCCAGGGAGGCGAGACCCAGTACTTC.

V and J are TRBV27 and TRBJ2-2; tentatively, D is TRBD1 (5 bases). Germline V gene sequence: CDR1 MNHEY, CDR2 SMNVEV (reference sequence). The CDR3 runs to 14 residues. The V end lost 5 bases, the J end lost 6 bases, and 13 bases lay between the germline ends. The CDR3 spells CASSRQGGAGELFF. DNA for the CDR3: TGTGCCAGCAGTCGGCAGGGTGGGGCCGGGGAGCTGTTTTTT.

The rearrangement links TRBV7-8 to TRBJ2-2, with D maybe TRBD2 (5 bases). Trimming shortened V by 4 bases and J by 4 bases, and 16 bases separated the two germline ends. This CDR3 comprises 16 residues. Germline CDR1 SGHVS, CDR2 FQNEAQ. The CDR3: CASSSRTHPGTGELFF. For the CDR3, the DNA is TGTGCCAGCAGCTCGAGGACTCACCCGGGCACCGGGGAGCTGTTTTTT.

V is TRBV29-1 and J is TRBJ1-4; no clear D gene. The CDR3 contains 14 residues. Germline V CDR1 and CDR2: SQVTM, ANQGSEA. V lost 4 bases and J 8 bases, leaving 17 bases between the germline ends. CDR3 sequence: CSVVETGSWEKLFF. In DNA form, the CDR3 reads TGCAGCGTTGTAGAAACGGGCTCCTGGGAAAAACTGTTTTTT.

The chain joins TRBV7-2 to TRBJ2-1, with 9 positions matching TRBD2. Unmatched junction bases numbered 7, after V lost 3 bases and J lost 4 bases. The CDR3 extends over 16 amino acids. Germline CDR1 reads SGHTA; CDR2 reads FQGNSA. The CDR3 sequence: CASSLSPSGRYNEQFF. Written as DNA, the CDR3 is TGTGCCAGCAGCTTGAGCCCCAGCGGGAGGTACAATGAGCAGTTCTTC. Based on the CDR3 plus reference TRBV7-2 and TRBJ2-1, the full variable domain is GAGVSQSPSNKVTEKGKDVELRCDPISGHTALYWYRQSLGQGLEFLIYFQGNSAPDKSGLPSDRFSAERTGGSVSTLTIQRTQQEDSAVYLCASSLSPSGRYNEQFFGPGTRLTVL.

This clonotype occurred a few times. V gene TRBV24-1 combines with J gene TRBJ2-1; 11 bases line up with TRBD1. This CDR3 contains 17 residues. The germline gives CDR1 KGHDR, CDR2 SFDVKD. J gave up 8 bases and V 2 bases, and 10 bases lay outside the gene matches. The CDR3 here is CATSDSGQGAYMDEQFF. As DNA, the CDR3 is TGTGCCACCAGTGATTCCGGACAGGGGGCATATATGGATGAGCAGTTCTTC.

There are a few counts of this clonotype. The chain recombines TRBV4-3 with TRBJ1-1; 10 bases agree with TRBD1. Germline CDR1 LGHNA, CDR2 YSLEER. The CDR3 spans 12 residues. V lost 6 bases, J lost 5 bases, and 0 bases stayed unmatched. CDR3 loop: CASRGQGTEAFF. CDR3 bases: TGCGCCAGCAGGGGACAGGGGACTGAAGCTTTCTTT.

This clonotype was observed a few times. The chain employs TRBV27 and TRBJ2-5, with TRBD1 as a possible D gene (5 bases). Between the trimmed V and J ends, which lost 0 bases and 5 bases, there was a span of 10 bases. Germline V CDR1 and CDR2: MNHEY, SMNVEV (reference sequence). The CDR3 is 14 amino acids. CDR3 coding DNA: TGTGCCAGCAGTTTATCTTGGGGCAGGGAGACCCAGTACTTC. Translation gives CASSLSWGRETQYF.

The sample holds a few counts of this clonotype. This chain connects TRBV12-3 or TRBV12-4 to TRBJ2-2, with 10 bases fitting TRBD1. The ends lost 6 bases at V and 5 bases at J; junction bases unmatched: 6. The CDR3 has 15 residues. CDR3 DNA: TGTGCCAGCAGAACCAGGACAGGGGGAACCGGGGAGCTGTTTTTT. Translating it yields CASRTRTGGTGELFF.

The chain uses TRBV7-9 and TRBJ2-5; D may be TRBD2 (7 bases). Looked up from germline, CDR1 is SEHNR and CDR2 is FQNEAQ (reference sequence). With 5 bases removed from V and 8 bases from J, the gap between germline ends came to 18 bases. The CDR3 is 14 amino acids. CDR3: CASSQIRGAITQYF. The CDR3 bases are TGTGCCAGCAGCCAGATACGGGGGGCGATTACCCAGTACTTC.

CDR3 region: CASSEERGDNQPQHF. For the CDR3, the DNA is TGCGCCAGCAGCGAGGAGAGAGGGGACAATCAGCCCCAGCATTTT. The chain uses TRBV4-3 and TRBJ1-5, with D possibly matching TRBD1 (5 bases). V lost 5 bases, J lost 3 bases, and 14 bases lay in between. The CDR3 has 15 residues. CDR1 is LGHNA and CDR2 is YSLEER in the germline V gene.

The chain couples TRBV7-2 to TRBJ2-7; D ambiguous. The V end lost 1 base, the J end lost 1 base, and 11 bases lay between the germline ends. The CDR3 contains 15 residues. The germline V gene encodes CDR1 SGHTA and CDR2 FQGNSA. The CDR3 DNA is TGTGCCAGCAGCTTAGAAGCGCACGCTTCCTACGAGCAGTACGTC. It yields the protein CASSLEAHASYEQYV.

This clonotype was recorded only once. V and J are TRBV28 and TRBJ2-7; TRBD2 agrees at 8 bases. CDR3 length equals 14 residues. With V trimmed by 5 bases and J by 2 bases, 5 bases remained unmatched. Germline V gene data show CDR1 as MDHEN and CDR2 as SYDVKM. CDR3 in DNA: TGTGCCAGCAGTCCTAGCGGGCTCCCCTACGAGCAGTACTTC. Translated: CASSPSGLPYEQYF.

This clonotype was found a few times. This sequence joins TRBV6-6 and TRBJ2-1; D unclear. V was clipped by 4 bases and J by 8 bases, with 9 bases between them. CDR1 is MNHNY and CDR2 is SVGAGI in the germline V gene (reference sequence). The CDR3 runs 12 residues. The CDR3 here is CASSSPLYEQFF. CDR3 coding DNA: TGTGCCAGCAGTTCCCCATTATATGAGCAGTTCTTC.

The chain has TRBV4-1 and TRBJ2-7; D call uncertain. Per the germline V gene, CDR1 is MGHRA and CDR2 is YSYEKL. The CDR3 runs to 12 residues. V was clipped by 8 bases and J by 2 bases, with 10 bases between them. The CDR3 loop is CASGSTAYEQYF. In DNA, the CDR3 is TGCGCCAGCGGCTCCACGGCCTACGAGCAGTACTTC.

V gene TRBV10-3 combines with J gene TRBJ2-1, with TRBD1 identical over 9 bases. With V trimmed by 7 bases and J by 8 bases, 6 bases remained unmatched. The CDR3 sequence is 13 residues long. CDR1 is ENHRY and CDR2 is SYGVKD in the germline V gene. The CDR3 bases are TGTGCCATCACCGGGACAGGGTCCGATGAGCAGTTCTTC. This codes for CAITGTGSDEQFF.

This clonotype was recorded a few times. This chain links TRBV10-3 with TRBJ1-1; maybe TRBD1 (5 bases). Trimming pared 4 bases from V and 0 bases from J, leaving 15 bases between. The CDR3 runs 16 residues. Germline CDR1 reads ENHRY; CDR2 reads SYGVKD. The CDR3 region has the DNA TGTGCCATCAGTGGTATAGGGGAGGGGATGAACACTGAAGCTTTCTTT. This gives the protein CAISGIGEGMNTEAFF.